This TCR beta chain comes out of a study of blood T cell repertoires in COVID-19 (TCRdb year 2020). Broadly, across the study: The collaborator samples originated in the United States, Italy and Spain and spanned the acute and convalescent phases of COVID-19. A de-identified subject ID, COVID-19 status, age in years and sex were almost always included in the sample metadata. HLA class I and class II types, where available, came from metadata supplied by the sample provider rather than from assay-based typing. Subjects who had been exposed to COVID-19, were actively infected with it, or had recovered from it provided the deeply sampled blood TCRbeta repertoires that made up the dataset. The prospective study material was composed of cDNA or gDNA derived from T cells, B-cell-depleted T cells, or PBMCs. A freely available public database, intended as a resource for researchers studying the immune response to SARS-CoV-2, is where the repertoires were released. Samples were obtained from the ongoing ImmuneRACE study (first 160 participants) and from 950 to 1,500 subjects provided by 6 global collaborators.

Trimming at the junction amounts to 3 bases on V and 9 bases on J, and the germline ends lie 15 bases apart. Via the germline V gene, CDR1 is SGHAT and CDR2 FQNNGV. The CDR3 goes from the cysteine to the phenylalanine over 15 residues. Kept here is only the CDR3 DNA, which spans 45 bases and is read in frame from base 1. Worth noting for this clone: The antigen it binds to is not known. No much larger clone is present one base from it, and per-base qualities are unavailable.

Participants in the prospective study were enrolled through a virtual design, were aged roughly 18 to 95 years, and lived in approximately 25 United States geographic areas. Cohort assignment in the prospective study relied on participant-reported clinical history from a screening survey and a study questionnaire. In the prospective study, whole blood, serum and a nasopharyngeal or oropharyngeal swab were collected from each participant by mobile phlebotomists. Additional blood draws and questionnaires over an approximately two-month period could optionally be provided by prospective study participants. Blood samples from the prospective study were shipped frozen or at room temperature prior to DNA extraction. Study-wide findings and limitations: Clinical and demographic metadata were provided uncurated, with the amount varying by source and participant.

The immunoSEQ Assay, a bias-controlled multiplex PCR, was used to amplify TCRbeta CDR3 regions from genomic DNA. In the paper's pipeline: Nucleated cell counts per sample were estimated from amplification of reference gene primers within the assay. To quantify the absolute abundance of each unique TCRbeta CDR3 rearrangement, sequence reads were collapsed and filtered. For each sample, productive Simpson clonality was calculated as the square root of Simpson's diversity index across productive rearrangements. Held by TCRdb, this immuneACCESS table contains in-frame sequences only and omits some clones. Under half of the omission traces to an unresolved V gene where checked; the cause of the rest is unknown. Clone size and the V and J calls come from that table; the DNA yielded D and trimming. Across this sample there are approximately 240,000 clones, with roughly nine tenths seen only once. In total, the top ten clones hold around 3.2% of the sample.

The receptor chain draws on TRBV11-2 and TRBJ1-6; the best D guess is TRBD1, with 6 bases matching. The clonotype was recovered from a woman under 30 in a cohort exposed to, infected with or recovered from COVID-19 (not recorded which). Material: PBMCs or T cells enriched from blood (not recorded which). CDR3 reads: CASSFSQDSFSPLHF. The sequence in DNA is TGTGCCAGCAGCTTTAGTCAGGACAGTTTTTCACCCCTCCACTTT.